This TCR beta chain was recovered during a study of shared clonotypes between healthy human individuals. Study in general: Plates per donor: three CD4 naive, three CD4 memory, two CD8 naive, one CD8 memory. Whole-study findings and limits: It was anticipated that sequencing depth would influence how many clonotypes donors shared.

Turning to this clone: Its antigen is currently unknown.

This CDR3 comprises 17 residues. Trimming shortened V by 5 bases and J by 8 bases, and 25 bases separated the two germline ends. Germline CDR1 and CDR2: SGHKS and YYEKEE (reference sequence). Here immunoSEQ multiplex PCR was the method, and the copy in TCRdb shows in-frame clones only, minus some. The sample contains some 2.1 million clones, around 93% of which appear only once. Naive CD8 isolation took CD45RO-negative cells positively selected for CCR7 and excluded terminally differentiated effector memory CD45RA+ cells. Input material: naive CD8+ T cells from PBMCs. This chain uses TRBV5-5 with TRBJ1-4; D perhaps matches TRBD1 (6 bases). The clonotype originates from a man younger than 30 in good health. Some clones in this sample may be carry-over from other donors' samples. CDR3 protein: CASSPDRTGFGMEKLFF. The CDR3 DNA sequence: TGTGCCAGCAGTCCGGACAGAACCGGCTTCGGGATGGAAAAACTGTTTTTT. Full variable domain (missing parts from reference TRBV5-5 and TRBJ1-4): DAGVTQSPTHLIKTRGQQVTLRCSPISGHKSVSWYQQVLGQGPQFIFQYYEKEERGRGNFPDRFSARQFPNYSSELNVNALLLGDSALYLCASSPDRTGFGMEKLFFGSGTQLSVL.